This T cell receptor beta chain was identified during a study of OX40 agonist ivuxolimab in advanced cancers. Study-level information: Patient treatment consisted of intravenous ivuxolimab administration every 2 weeks at 0.01 to 10 mg/kg.

About this clone: Its antigen is unidentified.

The study, taken as a whole, reports: Compared with others, partial responders at 0.1-3.0 mg/kg displayed clonal expansion among the lowest.

This table comes from immunoSEQ multiplex PCR, and its TCRdb copy is limited to in-frame clones, with some not included. The table has 50,000 to 65,000 clones, 75% to 85% seen once; the top ten hold approximately 0.7%. The CDR3 loop spans 13 amino acids. CDR1 and CDR2 (germline): SGHRS, YFSETQ. V shed 2 bases and J shed 5 bases, with 10 bases lying between them. Collection of blood occurred at baseline, at cycle 4 day 1, and at cycle 7 day 1. The source of this sequence is an adult with an advanced solid tumor such as melanoma, head and neck, liver or kidney cancer. Source: CD4+ or CD8+ T cells sorted from blood, taken in a trial of the OX40 agonist ivuxolimab. The chain links TRBV5-1 to TRBJ2-5; D is perhaps TRBD1 (5 bases). DNA of the CDR3: TGCGCCAGCAGCTTAGGGGTCGAGGAGACCCAGTACTTC. Translation gives CASSLGVEETQYF.